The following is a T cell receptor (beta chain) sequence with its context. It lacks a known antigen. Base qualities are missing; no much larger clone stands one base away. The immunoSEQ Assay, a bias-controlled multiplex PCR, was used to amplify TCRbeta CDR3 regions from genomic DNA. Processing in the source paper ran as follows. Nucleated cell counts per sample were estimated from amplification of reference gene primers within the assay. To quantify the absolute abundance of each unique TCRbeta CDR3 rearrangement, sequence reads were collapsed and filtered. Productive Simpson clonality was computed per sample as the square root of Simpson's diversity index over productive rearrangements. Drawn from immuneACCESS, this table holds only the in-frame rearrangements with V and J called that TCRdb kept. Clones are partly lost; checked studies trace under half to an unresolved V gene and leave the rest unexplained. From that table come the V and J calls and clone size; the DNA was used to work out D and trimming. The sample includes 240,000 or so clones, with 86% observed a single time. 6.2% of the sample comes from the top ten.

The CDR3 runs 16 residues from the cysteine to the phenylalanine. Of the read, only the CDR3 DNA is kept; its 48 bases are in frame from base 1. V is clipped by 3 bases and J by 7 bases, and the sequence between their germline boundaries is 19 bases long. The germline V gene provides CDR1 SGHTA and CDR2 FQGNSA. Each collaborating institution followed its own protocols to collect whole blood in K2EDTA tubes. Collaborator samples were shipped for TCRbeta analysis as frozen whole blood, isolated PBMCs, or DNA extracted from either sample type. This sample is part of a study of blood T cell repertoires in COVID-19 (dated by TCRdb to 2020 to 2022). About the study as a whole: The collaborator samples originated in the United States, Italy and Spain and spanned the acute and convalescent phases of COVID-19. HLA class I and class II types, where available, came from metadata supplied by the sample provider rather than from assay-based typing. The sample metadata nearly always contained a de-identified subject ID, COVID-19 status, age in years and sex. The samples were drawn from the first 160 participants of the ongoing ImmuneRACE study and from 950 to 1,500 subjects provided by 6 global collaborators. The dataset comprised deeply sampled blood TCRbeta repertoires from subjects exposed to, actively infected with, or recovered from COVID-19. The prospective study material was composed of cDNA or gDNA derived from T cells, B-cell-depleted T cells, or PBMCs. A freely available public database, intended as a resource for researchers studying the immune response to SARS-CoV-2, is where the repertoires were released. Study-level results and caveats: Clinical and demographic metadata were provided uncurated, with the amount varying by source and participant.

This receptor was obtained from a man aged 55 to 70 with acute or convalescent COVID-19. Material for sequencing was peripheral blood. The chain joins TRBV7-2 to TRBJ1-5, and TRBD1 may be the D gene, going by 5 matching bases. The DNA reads TGTGCCAGCAGCTTTCGAGGAACGGGGGAGGTGCAGCCCCAGCATTTT. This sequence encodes CASSFRGTGEVQPQHF. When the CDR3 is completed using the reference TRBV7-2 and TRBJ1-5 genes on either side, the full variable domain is GAGVSQSPSNKVTEKGKDVELRCDPISGHTALYWYRQSLGQGLEFLIYFQGNSAPDKSGLPSDRFSAERTGGSVSTLTIQRTQQEDSAVYLCASSFRGTGEVQPQHFGDGTRLSIL.